This is a list of T cell receptor beta chains from one sample in a study of cytomegalovirus exposure and HLA in healthy donors. The assay was immunoSEQ multiplex PCR, and TCRdb's table has in-frame clones only and misses some. Among some 130,000 clones listed, about 80% were seen once. The sequencing input was PBMCs. All receptors come from a man in his thirties or forties in good health and CMV-seropositive. Both conserved end residues are part of each CDR3. D genes are given only for firm matches. Expanded clones get a size class; other rows say once, few or many, or leave the size out.

>TRBJ2-7|-|-|TRBV5-6
CASSLVLPGRMYEQYF
TGTGCCAGCAGCTTGGTCTTGCCAGGGAGGATGTACGAGCAGTACTTC
>TRBJ1-4|-|once|TRBV28
CASSLVTGEKLFF
TGTGCCAGCAGTTTAGTGACAGGTGAAAAACTGTTTTTT
>TRBJ2-1|-|-|TRBV9
CASSVALENEQFF
TGTGCCAGCAGCGTAGCTCTAGAGAATGAGCAGTTCTTC
>TRBJ1-5|TRBD1|-|TRBV7-8
CASSYRQGAQPQHF
TGTGCCAGCAGCTATAGACAGGGGGCTCAGCCCCAGCATTTT
>TRBJ2-2|-|-|TRBV11-2
CASSLEAGAGELFF
TGTGCCAGCAGCTTAGAGGCGGGCGCCGGGGAGCTGTTTTTT
>TRBJ2-7|TRBD2|-|TRBV15
CATSRGSGKYEQYF
TGTGCCACCAGCAGAGGTAGCGGGAAGTACGAGCAGTACTTC
>TRBJ1-2|-|-|TRBV2
CASSPYPILQGRGGYTF
TGTGCCAGCAGTCCGTATCCGATTTTACAGGGTAGGGGTGGCTACACCTTC
>TRBJ2-7|TRBD2|-|TRBV5-6
CASSGGWGGPIYGYEQYF
TGTGCCAGCAGCGGGGGTTGGGGGGGACCCATCTATGGGTACGAGCAGTACTTC
>TRBJ2-3|-|-|TRBV7-2
CASSLDSKGATDTQYF
TGTGCCAGCAGCTTAGATTCGAAGGGAGCTACAGATACGCAGTATTTT
>TRBJ1-1|-|-|TRBV5-6
CASSLEATGRMNTEAFF
TGTGCCAGCAGCTTGGAAGCCACAGGTAGGATGAACACTGAAGCTTTCTTT
>TRBJ2-3|-|-|TRBV6-5
CASSYSLNRVTDTQYF
TGTGCCAGCAGTTACTCTTTGAACAGAGTCACAGATACGCAGTATTTT
>TRBJ1-2|-|-|TRBV12-5
CASGIRVNYGYTF
TGTGCTAGTGGGATCAGGGTTAACTATGGCTACACCTTC
>TRBJ1-5|-|-|TRBV29-1
CSVENGGEAQHF
TGCAGCGTTGAAAACGGGGGGGAGGCCCAGCATTTT
>TRBJ2-1|TRBD1|-|TRBV7-9
CASSLAKGGQGYNEQFF
TGTGCCAGCAGCTTAGCGAAGGGAGGACAGGGCTACAATGAGCAGTTCTTC
>TRBJ1-3|-|-|TRBV2
CASSGTVSGNTIYF
TGTGCCAGCAGTGGCACAGTAAGTGGAAACACCATATATTTT
>TRBJ2-3|TRBD2|-|TRBV7-3
CASSLLAGTDTQYF
TGTGCCAGCAGCTTACTAGCGGGGACAGATACGCAGTATTTT
>TRBJ2-7|-|-|TRBV18
CASSPVGERTTEQYF
TGTGCCAGCTCACCGGTTGGGGAAAGGACTACGGAGCAGTACTTC
>TRBJ1-2|-|few|TRBV7-6
CASSLDGGGDGYTF
TGTGCCAGCAGCTTAGATGGGGGAGGAGATGGCTACACCTTC
>TRBJ2-1|TRBD2|-|TRBV11-3
CASSLSPGRGELGEQFF
TGTGCCAGCAGCTTATCCCCAGGGAGGGGAGAGTTGGGTGAGCAGTTCTTC
>TRBJ2-2|-|-|TRBV2
CASSPLPLSGRTGELFF
TGTGCCAGCAGTCCCTTGCCGCTTAGCGGTCGGACCGGGGAGCTGTTTTTT
>TRBJ2-7|-|-|TRBV30
CAWRPQGLYEQYF
TGTGCCTGGAGGCCGCAGGGGTTGTACGAGCAGTACTTC
>TRBJ1-2|-|-|TRBV28
CASSLAGRESRF
TGTGCCAGCAGTTTAGCGGGGAGAGAGTCTAGGTTC
>TRBJ2-2|TRBD1|few|TRBV5-4
CASSLPGQGPTGELFF
TGTGCCAGCAGCCTCCCGGGACAGGGGCCGACCGGGGAGCTGTTTTTT
>TRBJ2-5|-|-|TRBV12-2
CASRLEETSGGKETQYF
TGTGCAAGTCGCTTAGAGGAGACTAGCGGGGGTAAAGAGACCCAGTACTTC
>TRBJ2-1|-|-|TRBV6-5
CASSYSHESSYNEQFF
TGTGCCAGCAGTTACTCCCACGAGAGCTCCTACAATGAGCAGTTCTTC
>TRBJ2-6|-|once|TRBV5-5
CASSFRLSSGANVLTF
TGTGCCAGCAGCTTCCGACTGAGCTCTGGGGCCAACGTCCTGACTTTC
>TRBJ2-4|-|-|TRBV7-8
CASSLARTEAKNIQYF
TGTGCCAGCAGCTTAGCGAGGACAGAGGCCAAAAACATTCAGTACTTC
>TRBJ1-5|-|-|TRBV9
CASSVVGQNNQPQHF
TGTGCCAGCAGCGTAGTTGGACAGAACAATCAGCCCCAGCATTTT
>TRBJ1-2|TRBD1|-|TRBV9
CASSVGVGQGDGYTF
TGTGCCAGCAGCGTAGGAGTGGGACAGGGCGATGGCTACACCTTC
>TRBJ1-6|TRBD1|-|TRBV5-4
CASSLALGTGGSPLHF
TGTGCCAGCAGCTTGGCGTTAGGGACAGGTGGCTCACCCCTCCACTTT
>TRBJ2-7|-|once|TRBV10-3
CAISEQADEQYF
TGTGCCATCAGTGAGCAAGCGGACGAGCAGTACTTC
>TRBJ1-2|TRBD1|-|TRBV5-1
CASSLIPGQEVYGYTF
TGCGCCAGCAGCTTGATCCCCGGACAGGAGGTCTATGGCTACACCTTC
>TRBJ2-7|TRBD1|-|TRBV10-2
CASSGRTGASYEQYF
TGCGCCAGCAGTGGCCGGACAGGGGCCTCCTACGAGCAGTACTTC
>TRBJ1-2|-|once|TRBV7-2
CASSLEGGAGYGYTF
TGTGCCAGCAGCCTAGAGGGGGGGGCTGGCTATGGCTACACCTTC
>TRBJ1-3|-|-|TRBV30
CAWSRNRAGNTIYF
TGTGCCTGGAGTCGAAACAGGGCTGGAAACACCATATATTTT
>TRBJ2-5|TRBD2|-|TRBV6-5
CASSSAGAGEETQYF
TGTGCCAGCAGTTCCGCCGGGGCGGGAGAAGAGACCCAGTACTTC
>TRBJ1-4|-|-|TRBV5-4
CASSPGGTNEKLFF
TGTGCCAGCAGCCCCGGAGGGACTAATGAAAAACTGTTTTTT
>TRBJ2-5|TRBD1|-|TRBV30
CAWSLDRGPQETQYF
TGTGCCTGGAGCTTGGACAGGGGGCCCCAAGAGACCCAGTACTTC
>TRBJ1-2|TRBD1|-|TRBV6-5
CASSRQGISYGYTF
TGTGCCAGCAGTAGACAGGGGATCTCCTATGGCTACACCTTC
>TRBJ1-3|-|-|TRBV29-1
CSVGNTGNTIYF
TGCAGCGTTGGTAATACTGGAAACACCATATATTTT
>TRBJ2-7|TRBD1|-|TRBV29-1
CSALTGGNEQYF
TGCAGCGCCTTGACAGGGGGCAACGAGCAGTACTTC
>TRBJ2-5|-|-|TRBV7-6
CASSLALSPLQKKQETQYF
TGTGCCAGCAGCTTAGCCCTTAGTCCCTTACAGAAAAAACAAGAGACCCAGTACTTC
>TRBJ2-2|TRBD1|-|TRBV6-1
CASVGTGRITGELFF
TGTGCCAGCGTCGGGACAGGGCGAATCACCGGGGAGCTGTTTTTT
>TRBJ2-6|-|few|TRBV4-3
CASSPGREDVLTF
TGCGCCAGCAGCCCCGGCAGGGAAGACGTCCTGACTTTC
>TRBJ1-1|-|-|TRBV5-1
CASSPGSGEVTEAFF
TGCGCCAGCAGCCCGGGGTCGGGGGAGGTCACTGAAGCTTTCTTT
>TRBJ2-3|TRBD1|-|TRBV29-1
CSVATGRSTDTQYF
TGCAGCGTCGCGACAGGGAGATCCACAGATACGCAGTATTTT